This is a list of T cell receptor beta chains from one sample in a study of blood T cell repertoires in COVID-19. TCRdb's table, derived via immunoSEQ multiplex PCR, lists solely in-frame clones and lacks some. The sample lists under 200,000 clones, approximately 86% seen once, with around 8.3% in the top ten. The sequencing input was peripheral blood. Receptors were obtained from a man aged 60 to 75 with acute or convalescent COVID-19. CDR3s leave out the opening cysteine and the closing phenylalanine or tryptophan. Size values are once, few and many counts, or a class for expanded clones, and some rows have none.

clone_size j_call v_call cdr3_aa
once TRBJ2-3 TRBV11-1 ASSKGQYTDTQY
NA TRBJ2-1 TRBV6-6 ASRSNLLYNEQF
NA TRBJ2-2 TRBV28 ASSSQGAHTGELF
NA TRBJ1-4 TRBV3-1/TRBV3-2 ASSIGGQGEKLF
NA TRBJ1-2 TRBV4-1 ASSRLPGQGLGGYT
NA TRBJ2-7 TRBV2 ASIRMGGASYEQY
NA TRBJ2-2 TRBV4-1 ASSRRLAGDWSGELF
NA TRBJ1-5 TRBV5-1 ASSLDGGSNQPQH
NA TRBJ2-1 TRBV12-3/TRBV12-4 ASSLSNEQF
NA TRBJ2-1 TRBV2 ASSKNGLAGVSEQF
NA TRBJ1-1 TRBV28 ASRFLNTEAF
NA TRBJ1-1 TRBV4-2 ASSQKGVNTEAF
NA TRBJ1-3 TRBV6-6 ASSSQNLNTIY
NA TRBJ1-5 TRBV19 ASSIRSQGNQPQH
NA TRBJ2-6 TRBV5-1 ASSLEPSGANVLT
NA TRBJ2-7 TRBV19 ASSIQAGPPYEQY
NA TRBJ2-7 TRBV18 ASSLLAGSSYEQY
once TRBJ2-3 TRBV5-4 ASSLGQGSDTQY
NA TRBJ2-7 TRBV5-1 ASSSGQGSYEQY
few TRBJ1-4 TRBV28 ASRGGFSEKLF
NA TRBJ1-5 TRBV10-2 ASSSSRVQPQH
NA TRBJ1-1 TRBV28 ASTPHGGAARTEAF